A selection of T cell receptor beta chains follows, all from one sample in a study of cytomegalovirus exposure and HLA in healthy donors. Using immunoSEQ multiplex PCR, the repertoire was profiled, and TCRdb retains in-frame clones only, with some absent. The sample gives roughly 100,000 clones, about two thirds of which show up once; 0.65% to 0.85% is in the top ten. What was sequenced was PBMCs. These receptor sequences come from a boy aged 5-17 years in good health and CMV-seronegative. The CDR3 runs from the conserved cysteine through the conserved F or W. A D gene is named only where the DNA matches it firmly. The size of a clone is reported for some rows only, either as once, few or many, or as a class for expanded clones.

abundance	d_gene	v_gene	j_gene	CDR3nt	CDR3aa
.	TRBD1	TRBV5-4	TRBJ2-1	TGTGCCAGCAGCTTTGGTGGACAGGGGATGAATGAGCAGTTCTTC	CASSFGGQGMNEQFF
.	TRBD1	TRBV6-1	TRBJ1-1	TGTGCCAGCAGTGCGCGGACAGGCAGCATGAACACTGAAGCTTTCTTT	CASSARTGSMNTEAFF
.	.	TRBV7-3	TRBJ2-1	TGTGCCAGCAGCTTAATCGGGAAACCCATTTCTGATGAGCAGTTCTTC	CASSLIGKPISDEQFF
.	TRBD1	TRBV6-4	TRBJ2-1	TGTGCCAGCAGTGGCTCCCGGACAGGGGGAAATGAGCAGTTCTTC	CASSGSRTGGNEQFF
.	.	TRBV25-1	TRBJ2-3	TGTGCCAGCAGTGAACGGCTAGCGCCCGAGGGGTATTTT	CASSERLAPEGYF
.	.	TRBV15	TRBJ2-3	TGTGCCACCAGCCCTGGCACAGATACGCAGTATTTT	CATSPGTDTQYF
.	.	TRBV9	TRBJ2-1	TGTGCCAGCAGCGTAGCAGACAGCTACAATGAGCAGTTCTTC	CASSVADSYNEQFF
.	.	TRBV5-6	TRBJ2-7	TGTGCCAGCAGCTTGGGGGCGCAGGGACACTACGAGCAGTACTTC	CASSLGAQGHYEQYF
.	TRBD1	TRBV18	TRBJ1-1	TGTGCCAGCTCACCAGGGACAGGGGGCTTCACTGAAGCTTTCTTT	CASSPGTGGFTEAFF
.	.	TRBV4-1	TRBJ1-2	TGCGCCAGCAGCCACCGGACAGATTCCGAACGGGACTATGGCTACACCTTC	CASSHRTDSERDYGYTF
.	.	TRBV19	TRBJ1-4	TGTGCCAGTAGTTCCGGGACTGAGGAAAAACTGTTTTTT	CASSSGTEEKLFF
.	.	TRBV30	TRBJ2-7	TGTGCCTGGAGTCCCGACTGGACTACACCATACGAGCAGTACTTC	CAWSPDWTTPYEQYF
.	.	TRBV28	TRBJ1-2	TGTGCCAGCCACGAATTAGGTCTAGCTAACTATGGCTACACCTTC	CASHELGLANYGYTF
.	.	TRBV6-5	TRBJ2-3	TGTGCCAGCAGTTACTACGGGATAGGTAGCACAGATACGCAGTATTTT	CASSYYGIGSTDTQYF
.	.	TRBV4-1	TRBJ1-3	TGCGCCAGCAGCCCACCCCGTATGGAGGGAAACACCATATATTTT	CASSPPRMEGNTIYF
once	.	TRBV2	TRBJ2-7	TGTGCCAGCATCCCCGGGGACTCCTACGAGCAGTACTTC	CASIPGDSYEQYF
.	TRBD1	TRBV29-1	TRBJ2-1	TGCAGCGTTGAAGAGGGGACAGGGAATCGGTACAATGAGCAGTTCTTC	CSVEEGTGNRYNEQFF
.	.	TRBV6-5	TRBJ1-1	TGTGCCAGCAGTTTCTTAACTTCCGGGACTCCGGTAGGAAGTTTCTTT	CASSFLTSGTPVGSFF
.	.	TRBV7-2	TRBJ2-4	TGTGCCAGCAGCCTTTACTCAGGGTCATCCAAAAACATTCAGTACTTC	CASSLYSGSSKNIQYF
.	TRBD2	TRBV10-2	TRBJ2-7	TGCGCCAGCAGTGAGTCTATAGGCGGGAGGGCCTTTGACGAGCAGTACTTC	CASSESIGGRAFDEQYF
once	.	TRBV30	TRBJ2-5	TGTGCCTGGAGTGTACAGAAGACCCAGTACTTC	CAWSVQKTQYF
.	TRBD1	TRBV7-2	TRBJ1-2	TGTGCCAGCAGCTATCACCCCGGGGCAGGGGGAGACTATGGCTACACCTTC	CASSYHPGAGGDYGYTF
once	.	TRBV2	TRBJ2-5	TGTGCCAGCAGCCTGGGCCCGGAGGGGACCCAGTACTTC	CASSLGPEGTQYF
few	.	TRBV12-5	TRBJ1-1	TGTGCTAGTGGTTTGGTGGGGCGCACTGAAGCTTTCTTT	CASGLVGRTEAFF
.	TRBD1	TRBV30	TRBJ2-1	TGTGCCTGGAGCCCACAGGGGCCGGTCTACAATGAGCAGTTCTTC	CAWSPQGPVYNEQFF
.	TRBD2	TRBV9	TRBJ2-5	TGTGCCAGCAGCTACGGACTAGGGGAGACCCAGTACTTC	CASSYGLGETQYF
few	.	TRBV7-6	TRBJ1-1	TGTGCCAGCAGCCAATCGACGGGGGTGTACACTGAAGCTTTCTTT	CASSQSTGVYTEAFF
.	.	TRBV27	TRBJ2-5	TGTGCCAGCAGTTTATTGGCCGGGTTAGAGACCCAGTACTTC	CASSLLAGLETQYF
.	TRBD1	TRBV6-4	TRBJ2-1	TGTGCCAGCAGTGACAGGCGACAGGGGGTGGAGAATGAGCAGTTCTTC	CASSDRRQGVENEQFF
.	TRBD2	TRBV4-1	TRBJ2-1	TGCGCCAGCAGCCCCCTAGCGGGGATTAATGAGCAGTTCTTC	CASSPLAGINEQFF
.	TRBD2	TRBV25-1	TRBJ2-7	TGTGCCAGCAGGGGGACTAGCGGCTACGAGCAGTACTTC	CASRGTSGYEQYF
.	TRBD1	TRBV11-3	TRBJ1-2	TGTGCCAGCAGCACGAACAGGGGGAATGGCTACACCTTC	CASSTNRGNGYTF
.	.	TRBV15	TRBJ2-5	TGTGCCACCAGCAGAGGGATAGCGGTAGAGACCCAGTACTTC	CATSRGIAVETQYF
.	.	TRBV7-8	TRBJ2-5	TGTGCCAGCAGCTTAGATCCGGGGAGTATGGGAGAGACCCAGTACTTC	CASSLDPGSMGETQYF
.	.	TRBV7-6	TRBJ2-5	TGTGCCAGCAGCCCGTGGACAGAAGAGACCCAGTACTTC	CASSPWTEETQYF
.	.	TRBV6-5	TRBJ2-7	TGTGCCAGCAGTTCACACTACGAGCAGTACTTC	CASSSHYEQYF
.	.	TRBV4-3	TRBJ1-5	TGCGCCAGCAGCCAAGTTTTGGGCGGCAATCAGCCCCAGCATTTT	CASSQVLGGNQPQHF